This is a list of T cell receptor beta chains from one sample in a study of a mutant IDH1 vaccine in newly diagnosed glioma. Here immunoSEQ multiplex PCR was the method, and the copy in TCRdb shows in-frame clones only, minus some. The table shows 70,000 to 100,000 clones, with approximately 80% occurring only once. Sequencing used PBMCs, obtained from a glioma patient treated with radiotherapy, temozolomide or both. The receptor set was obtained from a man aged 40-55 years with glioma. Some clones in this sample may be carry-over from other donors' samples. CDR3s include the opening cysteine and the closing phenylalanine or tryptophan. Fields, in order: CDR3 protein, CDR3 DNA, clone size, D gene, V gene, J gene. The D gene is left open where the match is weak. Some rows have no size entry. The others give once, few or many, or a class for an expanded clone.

CDR3aa: CASSSLLASYNEQFF
CDR3nt: TGTGCCAGCAGCTCTCTACTAGCTTCCTACAATGAGCAGTTCTTC
abundance: .
d_gene: .
v_gene: TRBV4-2
j_gene: TRBJ2-1

CDR3aa: CASSLSAGELFF
CDR3nt: TGCGCCAGCAGCTTGTCGGCCGGGGAGCTGTTTTTT
abundance: .
d_gene: .
v_gene: TRBV5-1
j_gene: TRBJ2-2

CDR3aa: CASSVDSFPWGEQYF
CDR3nt: TGTGCCAGCAGCGTCGACAGTTTCCCTTGGGGCGAGCAGTACTTC
abundance: .
d_gene: .
v_gene: TRBV9
j_gene: TRBJ2-7

CDR3aa: CASSLGRDEEKLFF
CDR3nt: TGTGCCAGCAGCTTAGGGAGGGACGAAGAAAAACTGTTTTTT
abundance: .
d_gene: .
v_gene: TRBV7-9
j_gene: TRBJ1-4

CDR3aa: CAISDETSGYEQYF
CDR3nt: TGTGCCATCAGTGACGAGACTAGCGGCTACGAGCAGTACTTC
abundance: .
d_gene: TRBD2
v_gene: TRBV10-3
j_gene: TRBJ2-7

CDR3aa: CASSQGTLNTEAFF
CDR3nt: TGCGCCAGCAGCCAGGGAACACTGAACACTGAAGCTTTCTTT
abundance: .
d_gene: .
v_gene: TRBV4-1
j_gene: TRBJ1-1

CDR3aa: CAWSLTSGGPDTQYF
CDR3nt: TGTGCCTGGAGTTTAACTAGCGGGGGACCAGATACGCAGTATTTT
abundance: .
d_gene: TRBD2
v_gene: TRBV30
j_gene: TRBJ2-3

CDR3aa: CASSLTSREQYF
CDR3nt: TGCGCCAGCAGCTTGACTAGCCGCGAGCAGTACTTC
abundance: .
d_gene: .
v_gene: TRBV5-1
j_gene: TRBJ2-7

CDR3aa: CAWRPSGTPKGEQYF
CDR3nt: TGTGCCTGGAGACCTTCCGGGACGCCAAAGGGCGAGCAGTACTTC
abundance: .
d_gene: .
v_gene: TRBV30
j_gene: TRBJ2-7

CDR3aa: CASRYAFSGANVLTF
CDR3nt: TGTGCCAGCCGGTACGCGTTCTCTGGGGCCAACGTCCTGACTTTC
abundance: .
d_gene: .
v_gene: TRBV2
j_gene: TRBJ2-6

CDR3aa: CASSLSGDTQYF
CDR3nt: TGTGCCAGCAGCCTTAGCGGAGATACGCAGTATTTT
abundance: .
d_gene: .
v_gene: TRBV9
j_gene: TRBJ2-3

CDR3aa: CASSPNRDREKIF
CDR3nt: TGTGCCAGCAGCCCCAACCGGGACAGGGAAAAGATCTTC
abundance: .
d_gene: TRBD1
v_gene: TRBV11-2
j_gene: TRBJ2-7

CDR3aa: CASSSRSSGGNEQYF
CDR3nt: TGTGCCAGCAGCTCCCGTTCTAGCGGGGGAAACGAGCAGTACTTC
abundance: .
d_gene: TRBD2
v_gene: TRBV7-2
j_gene: TRBJ2-7

CDR3aa: CASSGVPGLYGYTF
CDR3nt: TGTGCCAGCAGCGGCGTCCCGGGCCTCTATGGCTACACCTTC
abundance: .
d_gene: .
v_gene: TRBV9
j_gene: TRBJ1-2

CDR3aa: CASSLTGGGEKLFF
CDR3nt: TGTGCCAGCAGCTTGACAGGTGGTGGGGAAAAACTGTTTTTT
abundance: .
d_gene: .
v_gene: TRBV5-6
j_gene: TRBJ1-4

CDR3aa: CASSLRQGLNQPQHF
CDR3nt: TGTGCCAGCAGCTTAAGGCAGGGCTTGAATCAGCCCCAGCATTTT
abundance: .
d_gene: .
v_gene: TRBV7-8
j_gene: TRBJ1-5

CDR3aa: CASSLGGNEKLFF
CDR3nt: TGCGCCAGCAGCTTGGGCGGTAATGAAAAACTGTTTTTT
abundance: .
d_gene: .
v_gene: TRBV5-1
j_gene: TRBJ1-4

CDR3aa: CAGGTRLGTGELFF
CDR3nt: TGTGCCGGGGGGACTAGACTCGGCACCGGGGAGCTGTTTTTT
abundance: .
d_gene: TRBD2
v_gene: TRBV2
j_gene: TRBJ2-2

CDR3aa: CASSSGTDYYEQYF
CDR3nt: TGTGCCAGCAGTTCCGGGACAGATTATTACGAGCAGTACTTC
abundance: once
d_gene: TRBD1
v_gene: TRBV5-4
j_gene: TRBJ2-7

CDR3aa: CAWSVQNYEQYF
CDR3nt: TGTGCCTGGAGTGTACAGAACTACGAGCAGTACTTC
abundance: .
d_gene: .
v_gene: TRBV30
j_gene: TRBJ2-7

CDR3aa: CASRIDQVGELFF
CDR3nt: TGTGCCAGCAGAATTGACCAGGTCGGGGAGCTGTTTTTT
abundance: .
d_gene: .
v_gene: TRBV2
j_gene: TRBJ2-2

CDR3aa: CASSSGTAPGTQYF
CDR3nt: TGCGCCAGCAGCAGCGGGACAGCCCCTGGGACCCAGTACTTC
abundance: .
d_gene: .
v_gene: TRBV5-1
j_gene: TRBJ2-5

CDR3aa: CASSPQGASGNTIYF
CDR3nt: TGTGCCAGCAGCCCACAGGGGGCAAGTGGAAACACCATATATTTT
abundance: medium-sized
d_gene: TRBD1
v_gene: TRBV7-9
j_gene: TRBJ1-3

CDR3aa: CASSYGRRNYEQYF
CDR3nt: TGTGCCAGCAGTTACGGCAGAAGGAACTACGAGCAGTACTTC
abundance: .
d_gene: .
v_gene: TRBV6-5
j_gene: TRBJ2-7

CDR3aa: CASSRTGKSDYGYTF
CDR3nt: TGTGCCAGTAGCCGGACAGGGAAGAGCGACTATGGCTACACCTTC
abundance: .
d_gene: TRBD1
v_gene: TRBV19
j_gene: TRBJ1-2

CDR3aa: CASSLGTGDSPLHF
CDR3nt: TGTGCCAGCAGCCTCGGGACAGGAGATTCACCCCTCCACTTT
abundance: .
d_gene: TRBD1
v_gene: TRBV6-5
j_gene: TRBJ1-6

CDR3aa: CASSSGGSPLYEQYF
CDR3nt: TGTGCCAGCAGCTCCGGGGGATCCCCCCTCTACGAGCAGTACTTC
abundance: .
d_gene: .
v_gene: TRBV7-2
j_gene: TRBJ2-7

CDR3aa: CASRTGHNSPLHF
CDR3nt: TGTGCCAGCAGGACAGGTCATAATTCACCCCTCCACTTT
abundance: few
d_gene: .
v_gene: TRBV6-5
j_gene: TRBJ1-6

CDR3aa: CASTRQAPYEQYF
CDR3nt: TGTGCCAGCACGAGACAGGCCCCCTACGAGCAGTACTTC
abundance: once
d_gene: .
v_gene: TRBV6-6
j_gene: TRBJ2-7

CDR3aa: CASSLGRSYNSPLHF
CDR3nt: TGCGCCAGCAGCTTGGGCAGGTCGTATAATTCACCCCTCCACTTT
abundance: .
d_gene: .
v_gene: TRBV5-1
j_gene: TRBJ1-6

CDR3aa: CSVAGFHSGNTIYF
CDR3nt: TGCAGCGTTGCAGGGTTCCACTCTGGAAACACCATATATTTT
abundance: .
d_gene: .
v_gene: TRBV29-1
j_gene: TRBJ1-3

CDR3aa: CAWRRAGANTEAFF
CDR3nt: TGTGCCTGGAGAAGGGCAGGGGCGAACACTGAAGCTTTCTTT
abundance: .
d_gene: .
v_gene: TRBV30
j_gene: TRBJ1-1

CDR3aa: CASSGGVDQETQYF
CDR3nt: TGTGCCAGCAGTGGTGGGGTGGACCAAGAGACCCAGTACTTC
abundance: .
d_gene: .
v_gene: TRBV2
j_gene: TRBJ2-5

CDR3aa: CASSELAVNYNSPLHF
CDR3nt: TGTGCCAGCAGTGAACTGGCAGTAAATTATAATTCACCCCTCCACTTT
abundance: .
d_gene: .
v_gene: TRBV6-1
j_gene: TRBJ1-6

CDR3aa: CASSLGQAPHPLHF
CDR3nt: TGTGCCAGCAGCTTAGGGCAGGCCCCCCACCCCCTCCACTTT
abundance: .
d_gene: .
v_gene: TRBV7-3
j_gene: TRBJ1-6

CDR3aa: CASTMNTEAFF
CDR3nt: TGTGCCAGCACCATGAACACTGAAGCTTTCTTT
abundance: .
d_gene: .
v_gene: TRBV6-1
j_gene: TRBJ1-1

CDR3aa: CASRTSGSYEQYF
CDR3nt: TGTGCCAGTAGGACTAGCGGGTCGTACGAGCAGTACTTC
abundance: .
d_gene: TRBD2
v_gene: TRBV2
j_gene: TRBJ2-7

CDR3aa: CASSSGSRLFF
CDR3nt: TGTGCCAGTAGTAGCGGGTCCAGGCTGTTTTTT
abundance: .
d_gene: .
v_gene: TRBV19
j_gene: TRBJ2-2

CDR3aa: CASSYYRSQNTGELFF
CDR3nt: TGCGCCAGCAGCTATTACAGGTCGCAGAACACCGGGGAGCTGTTTTTT
abundance: .
d_gene: .
v_gene: TRBV5-1
j_gene: TRBJ2-2

CDR3aa: CASSASGVEQYF
CDR3nt: TGTGCCAGCAGTGCCTCAGGTGTCGAGCAGTACTTC
abundance: .
d_gene: .
v_gene: TRBV2
j_gene: TRBJ2-7

CDR3aa: CASSPLGGANVLTF
CDR3nt: TGTGCCAGCAGTCCCCTGGGTGGGGCCAACGTCCTGACTTTC
abundance: .
d_gene: .
v_gene: TRBV25-1
j_gene: TRBJ2-6

CDR3aa: CASSSNQGHSSPLHF
CDR3nt: TGTGCCAGCAGCTCCAACCAGGGCCACAGTTCACCCCTCCACTTT
abundance: .
d_gene: .
v_gene: TRBV7-6
j_gene: TRBJ1-6

CDR3aa: CASSQVGVVNEQYF
CDR3nt: TGCGCCAGCAGCCAAGTGGGGGTGGTTAACGAGCAGTACTTC
abundance: .
d_gene: .
v_gene: TRBV4-1
j_gene: TRBJ2-7

CDR3aa: CASSFRQINTEAFF
CDR3nt: TGTGCCAGCAGTTTTAGACAGATAAACACTGAAGCTTTCTTT
abundance: few
d_gene: .
v_gene: TRBV27
j_gene: TRBJ1-1

CDR3aa: CASSHALLSRGGEQYF
CDR3nt: TGCGCCAGCAGCCATGCCCTCTTGAGCCGAGGTGGTGAGCAGTACTTC
abundance: .
d_gene: .
v_gene: TRBV4-1
j_gene: TRBJ2-7

CDR3aa: CASSLAVQGGEQYF
CDR3nt: TGCGCCAGCAGCTTGGCCGTCCAGGGGGGCGAGCAGTACTTC
abundance: .
d_gene: .
v_gene: TRBV5-1
j_gene: TRBJ2-7